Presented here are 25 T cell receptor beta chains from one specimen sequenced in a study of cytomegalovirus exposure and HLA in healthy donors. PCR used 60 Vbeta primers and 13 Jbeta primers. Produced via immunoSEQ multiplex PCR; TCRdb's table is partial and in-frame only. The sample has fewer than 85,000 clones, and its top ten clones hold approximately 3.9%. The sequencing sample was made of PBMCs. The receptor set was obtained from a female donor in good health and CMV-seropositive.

CDR3 nucleotides: TGTGCCAGCTCACCACAGACAGGGGGTAACAATGAGCAGTTCTTC. Its translation: CASSPQTGGNNEQFF. J is TRBJ2-1 and V is TRBV18; 9 bases fit TRBD1. CDR3 length: 15 residues. The V gene's germline CDR1 is KGHSH and CDR2 LQKENI. V lost 1 base to trimming and J lost 5 bases; unmatched junction nucleotides: 3. The whole variable domain, filled in from reference TRBV18 and TRBJ2-1, reads NAGVMQNPRHLVRRRGQEARLRCSPMKGHSHVYWYRQLPEEGLKFMVYLQKENIIDESGMPKERFSAEFPKEGPSILRIQQVVRGDSAAYFCASSPQTGGNNEQFFGPGTRLTVL.

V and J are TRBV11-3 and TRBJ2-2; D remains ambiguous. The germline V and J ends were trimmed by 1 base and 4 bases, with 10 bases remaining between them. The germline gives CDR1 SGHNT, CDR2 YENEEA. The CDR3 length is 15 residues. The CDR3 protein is CASSLGAVSTGELFF. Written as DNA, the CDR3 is TGTGCCAGCAGCTTAGGGGCAGTTTCCACCGGGGAGCTGTTTTTT.

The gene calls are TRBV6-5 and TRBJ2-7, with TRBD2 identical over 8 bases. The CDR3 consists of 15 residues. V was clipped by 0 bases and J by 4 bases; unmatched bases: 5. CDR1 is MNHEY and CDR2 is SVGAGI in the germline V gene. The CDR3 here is CASSYSDGGAYEQYF. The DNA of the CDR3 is TGTGCCAGCAGTTACTCTGACGGGGGGGCATACGAGCAGTACTTC.

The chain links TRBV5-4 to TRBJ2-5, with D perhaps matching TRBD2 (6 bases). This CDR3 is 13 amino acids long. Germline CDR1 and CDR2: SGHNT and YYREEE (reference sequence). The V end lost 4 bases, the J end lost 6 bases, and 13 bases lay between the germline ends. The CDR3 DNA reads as TGTGCCAGCAGCGGGGACTCTGTACAGACCCAGTACTTC. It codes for CASSGDSVQTQYF. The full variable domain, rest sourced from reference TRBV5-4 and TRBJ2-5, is ETGVTQSPTHLIKTRGQQVTLRCSSQSGHNTVSWYQQALGQGPQFIFQYYREEENGRGNFPPRFSGLQFPNYSSELNVNALELDDSALYLCASSGDSVQTQYFGPGTRLLVL.

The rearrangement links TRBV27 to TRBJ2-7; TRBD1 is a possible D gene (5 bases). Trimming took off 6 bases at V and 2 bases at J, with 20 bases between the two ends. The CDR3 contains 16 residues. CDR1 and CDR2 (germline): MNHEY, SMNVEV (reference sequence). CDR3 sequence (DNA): TGTGCCAGCAGCCTTCCAGGGAATATGACCGCCTACGAGCAGTACTTC. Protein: CASSLPGNMTAYEQYF.

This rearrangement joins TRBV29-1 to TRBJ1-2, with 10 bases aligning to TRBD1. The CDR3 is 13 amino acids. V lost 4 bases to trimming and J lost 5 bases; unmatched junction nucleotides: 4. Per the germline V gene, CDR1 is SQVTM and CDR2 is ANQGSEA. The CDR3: CSVGDRGSYGYTF. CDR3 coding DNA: TGCAGCGTTGGGGACAGGGGCTCTTATGGCTACACCTTC.

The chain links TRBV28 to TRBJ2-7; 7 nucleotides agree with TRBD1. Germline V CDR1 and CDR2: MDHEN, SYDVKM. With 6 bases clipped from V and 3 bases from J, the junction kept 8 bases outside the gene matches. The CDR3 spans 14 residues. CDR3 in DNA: TGTGCCAGCAGGGCTCCGGGACAGATCTACGAGCAGTACTTC. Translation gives CASRAPGQIYEQYF.

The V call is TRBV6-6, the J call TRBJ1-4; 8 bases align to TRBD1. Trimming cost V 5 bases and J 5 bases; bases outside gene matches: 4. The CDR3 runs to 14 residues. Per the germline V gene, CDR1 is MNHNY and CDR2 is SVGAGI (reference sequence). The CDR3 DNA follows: TGTGCCAGCAGTAGACAGGGGAGGAATGAAAAACTGTTTTTT. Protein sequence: CASSRQGRNEKLFF.

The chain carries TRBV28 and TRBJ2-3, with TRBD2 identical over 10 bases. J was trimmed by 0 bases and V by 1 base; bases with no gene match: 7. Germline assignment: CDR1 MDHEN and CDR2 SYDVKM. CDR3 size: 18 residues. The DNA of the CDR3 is TGTGCCAGCAGTTTATACCTTTGGACTAGCGGTAGCACAGATACGCAGTATTTT. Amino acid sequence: CASSLYLWTSGSTDTQYF.

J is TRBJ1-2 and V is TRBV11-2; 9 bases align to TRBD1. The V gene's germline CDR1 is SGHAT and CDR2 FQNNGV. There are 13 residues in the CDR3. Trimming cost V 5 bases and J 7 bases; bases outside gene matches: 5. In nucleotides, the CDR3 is TGTGCCAGCAGCCCGGGACAGGGTCTTGGCTACACCTTC. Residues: CASSPGQGLGYTF.

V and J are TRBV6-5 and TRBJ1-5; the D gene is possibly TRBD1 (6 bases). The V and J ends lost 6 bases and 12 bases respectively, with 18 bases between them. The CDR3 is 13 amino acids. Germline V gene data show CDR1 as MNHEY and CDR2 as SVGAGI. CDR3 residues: CASRSTGSRHQHF. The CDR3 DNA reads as TGTGCCAGCAGGTCTACAGGGAGTCGGCACCAGCATTTT.

The CDR3 bases are TGCAGCGTTTTTGTCTCACGAGGGGCTTTCTTT. This encodes CSVFVSRGAFF. V and J are TRBV29-1 and TRBJ1-1; D is ambiguous. Germline lookup yields CDR1 SQVTM and CDR2 ANQGSEA. The CDR3 spans 11 residues. The ends were cut back, 5 bases at V and 11 bases at J, with 15 bases in the middle.

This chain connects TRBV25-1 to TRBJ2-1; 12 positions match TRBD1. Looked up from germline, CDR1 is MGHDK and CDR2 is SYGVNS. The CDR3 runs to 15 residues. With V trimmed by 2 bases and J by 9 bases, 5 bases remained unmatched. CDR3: CASSEAGTGGTEQFF. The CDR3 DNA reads TGTGCCAGCAGTGAAGCCGGGACAGGGGGCACTGAGCAGTTCTTC.

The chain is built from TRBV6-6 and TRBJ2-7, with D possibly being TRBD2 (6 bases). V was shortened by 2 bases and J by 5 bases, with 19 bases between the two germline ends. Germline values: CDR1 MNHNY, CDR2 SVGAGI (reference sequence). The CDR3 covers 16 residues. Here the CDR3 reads CASSYDGTPFGHEQYF. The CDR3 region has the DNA TGTGCCAGCAGTTACGATGGGACTCCATTTGGACACGAGCAGTACTTC.

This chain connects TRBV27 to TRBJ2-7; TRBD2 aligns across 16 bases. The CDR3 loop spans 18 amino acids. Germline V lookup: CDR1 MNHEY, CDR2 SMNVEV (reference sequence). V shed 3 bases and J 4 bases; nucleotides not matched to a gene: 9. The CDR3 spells CASSFGTSGRASRYEQYF. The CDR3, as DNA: TGTGCCAGCAGTTTCGGGACTAGCGGGAGGGCCTCCCGGTACGAGCAGTACTTC.

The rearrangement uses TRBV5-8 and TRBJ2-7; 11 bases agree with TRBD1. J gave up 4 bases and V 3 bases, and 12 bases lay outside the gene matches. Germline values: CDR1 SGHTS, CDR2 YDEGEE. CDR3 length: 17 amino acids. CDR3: CASSSSILRDRGYEQYF. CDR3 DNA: TGTGCCAGCAGCTCATCAATACTCCGGGACAGGGGGTACGAGCAGTACTTC. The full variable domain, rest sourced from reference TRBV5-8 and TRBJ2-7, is EAGVTQSPTHLIKTRGQQATLRCSPISGHTSVYWYQQALGLGLQFLLWYDEGEERNRGNFPPRFSGRQFPNYSSELNVNALELEDSALYLCASSSSILRDRGYEQYFGPGTRLTVT.

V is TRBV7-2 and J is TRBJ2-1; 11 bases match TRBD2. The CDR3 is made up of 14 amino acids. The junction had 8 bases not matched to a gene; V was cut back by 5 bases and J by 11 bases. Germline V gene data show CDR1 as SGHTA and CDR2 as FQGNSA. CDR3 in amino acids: CASSAIAGGPKQFF. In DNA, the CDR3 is TGTGCCAGCAGCGCGATAGCGGGGGGGCCGAAGCAGTTCTTC.

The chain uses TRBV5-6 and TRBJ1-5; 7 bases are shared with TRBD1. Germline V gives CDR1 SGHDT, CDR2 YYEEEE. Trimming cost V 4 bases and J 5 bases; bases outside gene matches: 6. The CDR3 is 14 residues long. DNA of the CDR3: TGTGCCAGCAGCCTGCAGGGGGTTCATCAGCCCCAGCATTTT. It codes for CASSLQGVHQPQHF.

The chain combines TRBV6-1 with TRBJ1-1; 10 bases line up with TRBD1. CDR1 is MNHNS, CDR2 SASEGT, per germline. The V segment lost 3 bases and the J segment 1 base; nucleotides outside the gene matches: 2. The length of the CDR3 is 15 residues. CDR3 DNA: TGTGCCAGCAGTGACTGGGACAGGGGGAACACTGAAGCTTTCTTT. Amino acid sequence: CASSDWDRGNTEAFF.

CDR3 DNA sequence: TGTGCCAGCAGCCTACAGGGTCTCTCTGGAAACACCATATATTTT. Its protein is CASSLQGLSGNTIYF. The V call is TRBV7-9, the J call TRBJ1-3; maybe TRBD1 (6 bases). The CDR3 has 15 amino acids. Trimming took off 5 bases at V and 0 bases at J, with 11 bases between the two ends. Germline CDR1 is SEHNR and CDR2 is FQNEAQ (reference sequence). Supplemented by reference TRBV7-9 and TRBJ1-3, the full variable domain reads DTGVSQNPRHKITKRGQNVTFRCDPISEHNRLYWYRQTLGQGPEFLTYFQNEAQLEKSRLLSDRFSAERPKGSFSTLEIQRTEQGDSAMYLCASSLQGLSGNTIYFGEGSWLTVV.

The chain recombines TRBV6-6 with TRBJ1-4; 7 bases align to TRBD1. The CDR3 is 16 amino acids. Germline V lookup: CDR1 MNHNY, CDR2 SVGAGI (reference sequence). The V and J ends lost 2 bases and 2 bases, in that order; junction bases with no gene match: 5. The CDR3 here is CASSYPSTGTNEKLFF. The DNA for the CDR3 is TGTGCCAGCAGTTACCCCTCGACAGGGACTAATGAAAAACTGTTTTTT.

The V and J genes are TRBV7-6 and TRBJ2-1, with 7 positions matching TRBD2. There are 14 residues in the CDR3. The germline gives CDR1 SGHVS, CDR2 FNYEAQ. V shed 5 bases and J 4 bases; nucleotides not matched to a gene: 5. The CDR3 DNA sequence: TGTGCCAGCAGCACTCGGACTAGTTACAATGAGCAGTTCTTC. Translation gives CASSTRTSYNEQFF. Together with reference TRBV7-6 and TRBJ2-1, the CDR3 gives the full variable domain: GAGVSQSPRYKVTKRGQDVALRCDPISGHVSLYWYRQALGQGPEFLTYFNYEAQQDKSGLPNDRFSAERPEGSISTLTIQRTEQRDSAMYRCASSTRTSYNEQFFGPGTRLTVL.

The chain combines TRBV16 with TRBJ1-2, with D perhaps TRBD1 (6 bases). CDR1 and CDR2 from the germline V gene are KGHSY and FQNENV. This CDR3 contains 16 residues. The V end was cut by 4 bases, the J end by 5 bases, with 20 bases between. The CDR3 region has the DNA TGTGCCAGCAGCCTCGTGGGCAGGGGTACAGGGTATGGCTACACCTTC. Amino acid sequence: CASSLVGRGTGYGYTF.

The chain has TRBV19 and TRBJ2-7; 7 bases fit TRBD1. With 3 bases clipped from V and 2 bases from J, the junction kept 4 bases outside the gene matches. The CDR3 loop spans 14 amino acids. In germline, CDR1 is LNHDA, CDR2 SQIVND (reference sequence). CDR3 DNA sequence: TGTGCCAGTAGTATGGGACAGTCAACCTACGAGCAGTACTTC. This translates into CASSMGQSTYEQYF.

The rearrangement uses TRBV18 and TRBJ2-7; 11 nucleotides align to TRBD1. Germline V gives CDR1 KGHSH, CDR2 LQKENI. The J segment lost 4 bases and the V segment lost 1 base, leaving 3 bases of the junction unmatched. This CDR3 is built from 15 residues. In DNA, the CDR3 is TGTGCCAGCTCACCACGAGGGACAGGGGGGTACGAGCAGTACTTC. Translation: CASSPRGTGGYEQYF.